Presented here are 9 T cell receptor beta chains from one specimen sequenced in a study of early stage breast cancer tumors. The method was immunoSEQ multiplex PCR; TCRdb's version includes in-frame clones alone and lacks a portion of them. Among fewer than 50,000 clones listed, around 69% were seen once. Sequencing input: blood. All receptors derive from a person aged 50 to 59 with breast cancer.

The chain employs TRBV21-1 and TRBJ2-1; no check of the table's D call, TRBD2, against the DNA was made. TRBV21-1 is classified as a pseudogene. The CDR3 spans 12 residues. The CDR3, as DNA: TGTGCCAGCAGCCGCCTAGCGGCTAAGCAGTTCTTC. Protein product: CASSRLAAKQFF.

This chain connects TRBV7-2 to TRBJ2-3, with a tentative D call TRBD2 (5 bases). Germline CDR1 is SGHTA and CDR2 is FQGNSA. This CDR3 is 13 amino acids long. V was cut by 2 bases and J by 15 bases, with 18 bases left in between. In nucleotides, the CDR3 is TGTGCCAGCAGCTTAAGTCGGACCCAGCCGGGATATTTT. Residues: CASSLSRTQPGYF.

This clone is medium-sized in the sample. The chain joins TRBV7-6 to TRBJ2-1, with 11 bases lining up with TRBD2. The length of the CDR3 is 14 residues. CDR1 is SGHVS, CDR2 FNYEAQ, per germline. V shed 5 bases, J shed 13 bases, and the junction held 10 bases outside the gene matches. The CDR3 region is CASSLNDGTSGQFF. CDR3 DNA sequence: TGTGCCAGCAGCCTCAATGACGGGACTAGCGGACAGTTCTTC.

This clone was seen a single time. The J gene is TRBJ2-1, the V gene TRBV18, with unresolved D. The CDR3 length is 15 residues. Germline-derived CDR1 and CDR2 are KGHSH and LQKENI. V was trimmed by 2 bases and J by 0 bases, leaving 8 bases between them. The CDR3 DNA is TGTGCCAGCTCACCAGTAGCCAGCTCCTACAATGAGCAGTTCTTC. Translated, it gives CASSPVASSYNEQFF.

The V gene is TRBV27, the J gene TRBJ2-3, with D perhaps TRBD1 (5 bases). V shed 5 bases and J shed 4 bases, with 10 bases lying between them. The CDR3 runs 13 residues. Germline loops: CDR1 MNHEY, CDR2 SMNVEV (reference sequence). DNA for the CDR3: TGTGCCAGCAGTCCAACAGGCCCAGATACGCAGTATTTT. It translates to CASSPTGPDTQYF.

This chain uses TRBV29-1 with TRBJ2-1; possibly TRBD1 for D (7 bases). The CDR3 spans 16 residues. V dropped 3 bases and J dropped 3 bases, with 18 bases sitting between them. Germline lookup yields CDR1 SQVTM and CDR2 ANQGSEA. The CDR3 region has the DNA TGCAGCGTTGATGTGAACAGGGGAGGAGGCTACAATGAGCAGTTCTTC. This translates into CSVDVNRGGGYNEQFF.

The chain uses TRBV9 and TRBJ2-2; D unresolved. V was clipped by 4 bases and J by 6 bases, with 10 bases between them. The CDR3 has 13 amino acids. Germline CDR1 and CDR2: SGDLS and YYNGEE. This chain's CDR3 is CASSPVVAGELFF. The DNA for the CDR3 is TGTGCCAGCAGCCCAGTTGTGGCCGGGGAGCTGTTTTTT.

This sequence joins TRBV19 and TRBJ2-7, with 9 bases fitting TRBD1. Per germline, CDR1 LNHDA and CDR2 SQIVND (reference sequence). With V trimmed by 4 bases and J by 1 base, 8 bases remained unmatched. This CDR3 is built from 16 residues. CDR3 in DNA: TGTGCCAGTAGTAAAACCGGGACAGGGAGTTCCTACGAGCAGTACTTC. This encodes CASSKTGTGSSYEQYF.

The chain has TRBV29-1 and TRBJ2-5, with TRBD1 matching 7 bases. With 6 bases clipped from V and 0 bases from J, the junction kept 7 bases outside the gene matches. CDR1 is SQVTM, CDR2 ANQGSEA, per germline. The CDR3 totals 14 residues. The CDR3 is CSVGDRVDQETQYF. CDR3 sequence (DNA): TGCAGCGTGGGTGACAGGGTGGACCAAGAGACCCAGTACTTC.